These 7 T cell receptor beta chains were all obtained from the same sample, sequenced in a study of OX40 agonist ivuxolimab in advanced cancers. TCRdb's table, derived via immunoSEQ multiplex PCR, lists solely in-frame clones and lacks some. The sample shows about 18,000 clones, roughly 80% of them seen only once. The specimen was CD4+ or CD8+ T cells sorted from blood, collected in a trial of the OX40 agonist ivuxolimab. All receptors come from an adult with an advanced solid tumor such as melanoma, head and neck, liver or kidney cancer.

The chain is built from TRBV7-9 and TRBJ1-2; D uncertain. The CDR3 is 13 residues long. The germline V gene has CDR1 SEHNR and CDR2 FQNEAQ (reference sequence). V dropped 1 base and J dropped 3 bases, with 6 bases sitting between them. CDR3 amino acids: CASSLGGDYGYTF. The CDR3 DNA reads as TGTGCCAGCAGCTTAGGGGGTGACTATGGCTACACCTTC.

V and J are TRBV29-1 and TRBJ2-7; D is unclear. Between the trimmed V and J ends, which lost 1 base and 0 bases, there was a span of 7 bases. CDR1 is SQVTM, CDR2 ANQGSEA, per germline. The CDR3 has 13 amino acids. CDR3 nucleotide sequence: TGCAGCGTTGAAGTCGTGGACTCCTACGAGCAGTACTTC. It yields the protein CSVEVVDSYEQYF.

The chain is built from TRBV19 and TRBJ1-1; weak D call: TRBD1 (5 bases). V was shortened by 5 bases and J by 5 bases, with 24 bases between the two germline ends. CDR3 size: 17 residues. CDR1 is LNHDA and CDR2 is SQIVND in the germline V gene (reference sequence). CDR3: CASSQTTWGPQGTEAFF. In DNA form, the CDR3 reads TGTGCCAGTAGTCAAACCACATGGGGCCCCCAAGGTACTGAAGCTTTCTTT.

The V gene is TRBV9, the J gene TRBJ1-2, with D uncertain. The germline CDR1 and CDR2 sequences are SGDLS and YYNGEE. V was pared by 0 bases and J by 6 bases, with 6 bases between. The CDR3 has 12 residues. In DNA, the CDR3 is TGTGCCAGCAGCGTAGAGGGCGATGGCTACACCTTC. This codes for CASSVEGDGYTF.

This chain joins TRBV29-1 and TRBJ1-2, with no clear D. Trimming stripped 7 bases from V and 9 bases from J, with 15 bases between. This CDR3 spans 11 amino acids. Germline CDR1 reads SQVTM; CDR2 reads ANQGSEA. This CDR3 is CSDNFVGSYTF. In DNA, the CDR3 is TGCAGCGACAATTTTGTGGGGAGCTACACCTTC.

This clone was seen only once. The chain has TRBV5-6 and TRBJ1-4; D may be TRBD1 (5 bases). The CDR3 consists of 14 residues. Germline-derived CDR1 and CDR2 are SGHDT and YYEEEE. Trimming removed 2 bases at V and 8 bases at J, with 13 bases between. The CDR3 nucleotides read TGTGCCAGCAGCTTAGACATGTGGGACGAAAAACTGTTTTTT. Amino acid sequence: CASSLDMWDEKLFF.

The chain uses TRBV6-1 and TRBJ2-1; a weak D match, TRBD2 (7 bases). CDR1 MNHNS and CDR2 SASEGT come from the germline V gene. This CDR3 comprises 16 residues. V gave up 4 bases and J gave up 7 bases, with 20 bases separating them. CDR3 sequence reads: CASSGTGGRPSNEQFF. DNA of the CDR3: TGTGCCAGCAGTGGCACGGGGGGCAGGCCGTCTAATGAGCAGTTCTTC.